This passage covers 5 T cell receptor beta chains from one sample sequenced in a study of OX40 agonist ivuxolimab in advanced cancers. Generated by immunoSEQ multiplex PCR, the TCRdb table keeps only in-frame clones and is missing some. Here the sample spans around 76,000 clones, more than 75% being singletons. Sequencing was performed on CD4+ or CD8+ T cells sorted from blood, taken in a trial of the OX40 agonist ivuxolimab. These receptors all come from an adult with an advanced solid tumor such as melanoma, head and neck, liver or kidney cancer.

This chain connects TRBV19 to TRBJ1-1; possibly TRBD1 for D (5 bases). The germline CDR1 and CDR2 sequences are LNHDA and SQIVND (reference sequence). The CDR3 sequence is 13 residues long. V was cut by 11 bases and J by 3 bases, with 16 bases left in between. The CDR3 coding sequence is TGTGCCTCAAATCCGACACAGGACACTGAAGCTTTCTTT. Translation: CASNPTQDTEAFF.

The chain combines TRBV7-2 with TRBJ1-3; D not certain. Germline CDR1 SGHTA, CDR2 FQGNSA. Trimming removed 7 bases at V and 0 bases at J, with 13 bases between. The CDR3 contains 15 residues. CDR3 nucleotides: TGTGCCAGCACCAAGGGCGTCCTCTCTGGAAACACCATATATTTT. Its protein is CASTKGVLSGNTIYF.

The rearrangement joins TRBV5-5 to TRBJ1-5; 7 nucleotides match TRBD1. The CDR3 has 14 amino acids. Losses at the gene ends were 3 bases for V and 4 bases for J; bases not matched to a gene: 4. Looked up from germline, CDR1 is SGHKS and CDR2 is YYEKEE (reference sequence). CDR3 nucleotide sequence: TGTGCCAGCAGCTCCGACAGGGAGAATCAGCCCCAGCATTTT. This translates into CASSSDRENQPQHF.

This clone occurred once. The rearrangement joins TRBV5-4 to TRBJ1-1; TRBD1 might be the D (5 bases). CDR1 and CDR2 (germline): SGHNT, YYREEE (reference sequence). Between the trimmed V and J ends, which lost 0 bases and 6 bases, there was a span of 18 bases. This CDR3 region has 16 residues. The CDR3 spells CASSLGSKGASAEAFF. DNA of the CDR3: TGTGCCAGCAGCTTGGGATCTAAAGGGGCGAGCGCTGAAGCTTTCTTT.

This chain links TRBV5-1 with TRBJ2-5; no clear D. The germline V gene has CDR1 SGHRS and CDR2 YFSETQ. With 6 bases removed from V and 2 bases from J, the gap between germline ends came to 14 bases. This CDR3 is built from 14 residues. The CDR3 loop is CASTQSALQETQYF. The CDR3 DNA sequence: TGCGCCAGCACCCAATCCGCTTTGCAAGAGACCCAGTACTTC.